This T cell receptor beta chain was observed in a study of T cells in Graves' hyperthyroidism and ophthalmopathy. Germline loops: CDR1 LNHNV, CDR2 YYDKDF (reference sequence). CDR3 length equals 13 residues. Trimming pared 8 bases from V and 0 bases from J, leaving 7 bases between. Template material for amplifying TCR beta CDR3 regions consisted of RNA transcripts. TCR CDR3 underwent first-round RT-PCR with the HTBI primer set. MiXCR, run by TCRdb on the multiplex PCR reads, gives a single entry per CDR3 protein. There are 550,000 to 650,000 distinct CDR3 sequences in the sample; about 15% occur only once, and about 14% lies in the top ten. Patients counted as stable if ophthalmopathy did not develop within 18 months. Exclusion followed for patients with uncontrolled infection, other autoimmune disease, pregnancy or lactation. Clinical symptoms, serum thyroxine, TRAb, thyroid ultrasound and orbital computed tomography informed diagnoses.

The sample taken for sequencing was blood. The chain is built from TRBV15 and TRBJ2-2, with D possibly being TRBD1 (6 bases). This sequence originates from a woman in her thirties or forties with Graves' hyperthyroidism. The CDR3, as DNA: TGTGCCACCGGGGGCGCGAACACCGGGGAGCTGTTTTTT. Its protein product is CATGGANTGELFF. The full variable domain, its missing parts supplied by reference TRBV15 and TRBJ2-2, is DAMVIQNPRYQVTQFGKPVTLSCSQTLNHNVMYWYQQKSSQAPKLLFHYYDKDFNNEADTPDNFQSRRPNTSFCFLDIRSPGLGDTAMYLCATGGANTGELFFGEGSRLTVL.